In its sample, the clone carrying this TCR beta chain was seen once. The data derive from a study of blood T cell repertoires in COVID-19. Symptom resolution, clearance, or two negative PCRs marked donors in Cohort 3 as recovered. Germline values: CDR1 SQVTM, CDR2 ANQGSEA. CDR3 size: 13 residues. V was pared by 6 bases and J by 2 bases, with 4 bases of the junction left unmatched. Sequencing was performed with immunoSEQ multiplex PCR; in TCRdb, only in-frame clones are kept and a portion is missing. In the table there are about 330,000 clones, around 87% of which are singletons. The chain links TRBV29-1 to TRBJ1-1, with TRBD1 matching over 9 bases. The source of this sequence is a woman in her 30s who had recovered from COVID-19. Sequencing used PBMCs or T cells enriched from blood (not recorded which). The CDR3: CSVLTGGNTEAFF. CDR3 in DNA: TGCAGCGTGCTGACAGGGGGTAACACTGAAGCTTTCTTT.